The sequence of this T cell receptor beta chain was determined in a study of blood T cells in healthy people across ages. Study results and limitations: Both higher diversity and more naive CD4+ cells marked long-lived donors when set against aged donors.

A second PCR of roughly 6 to 12 cycles used a sample-barcoded 5' primer and a J-beta primer mix. Every sample produced at least 2.5 million CDR3-containing paired-end reads. TCRdb re-called the 5' RACE reads through MiXCR, storing one row per CDR3 protein. The sample contains about 1.5 million distinct CDR3 sequences, roughly two fifths of which appear only once. CDR3 length: 16 residues. The germline gives CDR1 SEHNR, CDR2 FQNEAQ (reference sequence). The ends were cut back, 4 bases at V and 0 bases at J, with 13 bases in the middle. Roughly 9.2 milliliters was the volume of peripheral blood drawn from each donor. This clonotype has a handful of counts. The target antigen is unknown.

Sequencing was carried out using blood. The chain is built from TRBV7-9 and TRBJ2-1; possible D gene TRBD1, 5 bases. The source is a woman between 18 and 30 years old in good health. CDR3: CASSSPPGPSYNEQFF. DNA of the CDR3: TGTGCCAGCAGCTCACCCCCAGGGCCCTCCTACAATGAGCAGTTCTTC.